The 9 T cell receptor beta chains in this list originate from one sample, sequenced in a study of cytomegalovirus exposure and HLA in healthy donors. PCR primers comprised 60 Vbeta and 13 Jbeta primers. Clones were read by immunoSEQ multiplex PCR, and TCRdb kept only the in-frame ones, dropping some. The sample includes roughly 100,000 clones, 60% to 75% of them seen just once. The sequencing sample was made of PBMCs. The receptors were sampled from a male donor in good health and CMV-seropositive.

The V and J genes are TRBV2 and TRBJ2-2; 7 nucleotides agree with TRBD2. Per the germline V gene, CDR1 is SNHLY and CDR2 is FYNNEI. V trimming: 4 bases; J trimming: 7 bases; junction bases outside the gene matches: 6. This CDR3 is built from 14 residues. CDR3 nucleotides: TGTGCCAGCAGTGCGACCAGGGAGGGCGGGGAGCTGTTTTTT. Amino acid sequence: CASSATREGGELFF.

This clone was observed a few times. CDR3 DNA sequence: TGTGCCAGCAGTGTCTTAGGGGGCGGATCCTACGAGCAGTACTTC. Residues: CASSVLGGGSYEQYF. The rearrangement joins TRBV6-1 to TRBJ2-7, with 7 nucleotides matching TRBD1. The germline gives CDR1 MNHNS, CDR2 SASEGT. V lost 4 bases, J lost 1 base, and 7 bases stayed unmatched. The CDR3 is 15 amino acids.

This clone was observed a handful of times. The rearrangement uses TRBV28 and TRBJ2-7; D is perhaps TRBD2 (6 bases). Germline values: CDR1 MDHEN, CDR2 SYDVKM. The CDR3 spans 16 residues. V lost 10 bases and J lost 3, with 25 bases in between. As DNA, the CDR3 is TGTGCCACCGCAGAGTGGGGGGTTGGGACTCGCTACGAGCAGTACTTC. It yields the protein CATAEWGVGTRYEQYF.

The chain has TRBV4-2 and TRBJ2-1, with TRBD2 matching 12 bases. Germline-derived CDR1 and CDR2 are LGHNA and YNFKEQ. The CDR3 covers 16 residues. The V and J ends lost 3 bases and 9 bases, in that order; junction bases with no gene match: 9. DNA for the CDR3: TGTGCCAGCAGCCAGCAGACTAGCGGGAGATTCGGTGAGCAGTTCTTC. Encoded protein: CASSQQTSGRFGEQFF.

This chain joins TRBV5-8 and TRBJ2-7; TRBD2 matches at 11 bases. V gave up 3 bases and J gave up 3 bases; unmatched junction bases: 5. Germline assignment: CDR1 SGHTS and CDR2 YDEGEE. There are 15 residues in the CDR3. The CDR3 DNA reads TGTGCCAGCAGCTCTACTAGCGGGAGAGTCTACGAGCAGTACTTC. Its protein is CASSSTSGRVYEQYF.

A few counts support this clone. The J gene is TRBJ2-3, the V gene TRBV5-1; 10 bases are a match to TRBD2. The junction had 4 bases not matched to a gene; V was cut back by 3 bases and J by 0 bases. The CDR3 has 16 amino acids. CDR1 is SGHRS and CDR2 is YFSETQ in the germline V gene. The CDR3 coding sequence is TGCGCCAGCAGCTCCCTGACTAGCGGGAGCACAGATACGCAGTATTTT. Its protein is CASSSLTSGSTDTQYF. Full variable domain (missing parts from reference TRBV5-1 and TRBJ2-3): KAGVTQTPRYLIKTRGQQVTLSCSPISGHRSVSWYQQTPGQGLQFLFEYFSETQRNKGNFPGRFSGRQFSNSRSEMNVSTLELGDSALYLCASSSLTSGSTDTQYFGPGTRLTVL.

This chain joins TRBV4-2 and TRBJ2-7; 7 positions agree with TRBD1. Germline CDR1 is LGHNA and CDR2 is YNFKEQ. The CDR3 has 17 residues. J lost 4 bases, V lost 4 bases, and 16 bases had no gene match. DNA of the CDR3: TGTGCCAGCAGCCTCACACAACCACCCGGGACAGCTTACGAGCAGTACTTC. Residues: CASSLTQPPGTAYEQYF.

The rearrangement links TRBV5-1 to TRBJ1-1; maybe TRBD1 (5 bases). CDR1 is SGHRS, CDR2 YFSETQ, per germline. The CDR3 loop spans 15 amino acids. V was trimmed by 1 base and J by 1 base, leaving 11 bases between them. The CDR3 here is CASSLSGGGNTEAFF. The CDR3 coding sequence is TGCGCCAGCAGCTTGTCTGGGGGGGGGAACACTGAAGCTTTCTTT.

CDR3 bases: TGTGCCAGTAGTATGCCAGCTGTGGACAGCCAAGAGACCCAGTACTTC. Its translation: CASSMPAVDSQETQYF. V gene TRBV19 combines with J gene TRBJ2-5, with D perhaps matching TRBD1 (6 bases). V gave up 3 bases and J gave up 1 base, with 15 bases separating them. This CDR3 has 16 residues. CDR1 is LNHDA, CDR2 SQIVND, per germline (reference sequence).